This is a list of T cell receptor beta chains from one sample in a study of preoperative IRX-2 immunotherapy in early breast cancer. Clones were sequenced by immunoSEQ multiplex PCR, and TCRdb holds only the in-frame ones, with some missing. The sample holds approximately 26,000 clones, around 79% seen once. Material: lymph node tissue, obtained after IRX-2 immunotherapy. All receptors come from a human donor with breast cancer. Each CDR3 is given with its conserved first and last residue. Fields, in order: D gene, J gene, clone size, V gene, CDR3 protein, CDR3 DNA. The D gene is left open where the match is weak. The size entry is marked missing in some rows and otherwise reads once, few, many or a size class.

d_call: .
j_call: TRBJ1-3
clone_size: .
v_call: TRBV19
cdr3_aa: CASIDLHDVRESSGNTIYF
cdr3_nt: TGTGCCAGTATAGATCTTCACGATGTTAGGGAGAGCTCTGGAAACACCATATATTTT

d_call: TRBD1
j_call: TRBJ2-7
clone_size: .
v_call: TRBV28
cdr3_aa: CASSSQTGTGGIGGDEQYF
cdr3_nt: TGTGCCAGCAGTAGCCAAACCGGGACAGGGGGAATTGGCGGGGACGAGCAGTACTTC

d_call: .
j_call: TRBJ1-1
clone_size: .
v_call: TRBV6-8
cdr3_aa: CAINRDLRNTEAFF
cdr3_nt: TGTGCCATCAACAGGGATCTCAGGAACACTGAAGCTTTCTTT

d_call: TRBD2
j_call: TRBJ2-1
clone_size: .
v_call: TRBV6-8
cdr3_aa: CASSLAGGTNEQFF
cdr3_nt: TGTGCCAGCAGTTTAGCGGGAGGGACGAATGAGCAGTTCTTC

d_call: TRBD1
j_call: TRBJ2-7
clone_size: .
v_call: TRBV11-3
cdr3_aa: CASSQDRDPSYEQYF
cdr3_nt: TGTGCCAGCAGCCAGGACAGGGATCCCTCCTACGAGCAGTACTTC

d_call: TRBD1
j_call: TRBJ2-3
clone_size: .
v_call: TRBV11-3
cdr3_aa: CASSRATGDRTQYF
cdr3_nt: TGTGCCAGCAGCAGGGCTACAGGGGACCGTACGCAGTATTTT

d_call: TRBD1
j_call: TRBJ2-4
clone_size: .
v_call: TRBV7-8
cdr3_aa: CASSPDRRNIQYF
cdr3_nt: TGTGCCAGCAGCCCGGACAGGAGAAACATTCAGTACTTC

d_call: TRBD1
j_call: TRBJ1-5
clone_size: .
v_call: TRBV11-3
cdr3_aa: CASSSRYGRRGLNNQPQHF
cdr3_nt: TGTGCCAGCAGCTCCCGGTACGGCCGGAGGGGGCTGAACAATCAGCCCCAGCATTTT

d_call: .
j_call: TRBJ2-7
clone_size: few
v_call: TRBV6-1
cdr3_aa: CASSEAERVPYEQYF
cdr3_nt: TGTGCCAGCAGTGAAGCGGAAAGGGTCCCCTACGAGCAGTACTTC

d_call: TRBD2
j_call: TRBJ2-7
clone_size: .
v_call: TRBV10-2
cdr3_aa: CASSAQAGDLNEQYF
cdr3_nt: TGCGCCAGCAGTGCCCAAGCGGGAGACTTGAACGAGCAGTACTTC

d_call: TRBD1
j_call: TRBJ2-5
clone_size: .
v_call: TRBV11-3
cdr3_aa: CASTPGQGGGIGETQYF
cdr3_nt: TGTGCCAGCACCCCAGGACAGGGGGGTGGGATTGGAGAGACCCAGTACTTC

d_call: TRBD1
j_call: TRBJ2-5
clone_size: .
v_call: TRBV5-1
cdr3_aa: CASSSGQARGAQYF
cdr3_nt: TGCGCCAGCAGCTCGGGACAGGCCCGCGGGGCCCAGTACTTC

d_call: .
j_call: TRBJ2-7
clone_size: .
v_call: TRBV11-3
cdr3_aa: CASSLIMDSSYEQYF
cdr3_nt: TGTGCCAGCAGCTTGATTATGGACAGTTCCTACGAGCAGTACTTC

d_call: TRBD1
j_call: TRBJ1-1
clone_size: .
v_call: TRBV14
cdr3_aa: CASSQLAGGASEAFF
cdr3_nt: TGTGCCAGCAGCCAGCTCGCAGGGGGCGCCTCTGAAGCTTTCTTT

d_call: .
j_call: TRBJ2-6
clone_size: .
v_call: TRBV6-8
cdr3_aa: CASIRSGANVLTF
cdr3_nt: TGTGCCAGCATCCGCTCTGGGGCCAACGTCCTGACTTTC

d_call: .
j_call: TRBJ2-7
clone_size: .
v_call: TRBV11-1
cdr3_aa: CASSLEQGRYEQYF
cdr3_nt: TGTGCCAGCAGCTTAGAACAGGGACGGTACGAGCAGTACTTC

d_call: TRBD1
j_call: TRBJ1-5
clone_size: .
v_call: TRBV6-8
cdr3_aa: CASRSGTGGRQPQHF
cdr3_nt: TGTGCCAGCAGATCCGGGACAGGGGGCCGGCAGCCCCAGCATTTT

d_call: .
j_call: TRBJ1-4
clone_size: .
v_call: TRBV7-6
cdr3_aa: CASSLTGGNEKLFF
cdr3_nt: TGTGCCAGCAGCCTCACGGGGGGTAATGAAAAACTGTTTTTT

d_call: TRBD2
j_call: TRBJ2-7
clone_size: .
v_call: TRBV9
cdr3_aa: CASSGQLAGASEQYF
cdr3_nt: TGTGCCAGCAGCGGGCAACTAGCGGGAGCTAGCGAGCAGTACTTC

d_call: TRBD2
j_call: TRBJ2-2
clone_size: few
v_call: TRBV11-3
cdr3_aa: CASSPPGLAGRNTGELFF
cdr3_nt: TGTGCCAGCAGCCCGCCGGGACTAGCGGGAAGGAACACCGGGGAGCTGTTTTTT

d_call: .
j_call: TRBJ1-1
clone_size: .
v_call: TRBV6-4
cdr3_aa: CASSAGPGGTAFF
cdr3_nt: TGTGCCAGCAGTGCCGGTCCGGGGGGCACAGCTTTCTTT

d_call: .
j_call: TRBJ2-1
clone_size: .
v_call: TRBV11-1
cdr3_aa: CASSHSAPHRYNEQFF
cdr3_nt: TGTGCCAGCAGCCATTCGGCCCCTCACCGCTACAATGAGCAGTTCTTC

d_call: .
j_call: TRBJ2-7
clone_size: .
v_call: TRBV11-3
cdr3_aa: CASSPGPESREQYF
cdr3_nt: TGTGCCAGCAGCCCGGGACCGGAATCGCGTGAGCAGTACTTC

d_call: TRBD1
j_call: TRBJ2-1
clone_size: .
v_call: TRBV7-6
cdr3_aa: CASSQRQGSNEQFF
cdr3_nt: TGTGCCAGCAGCCAGAGACAGGGGTCGAATGAGCAGTTCTTC

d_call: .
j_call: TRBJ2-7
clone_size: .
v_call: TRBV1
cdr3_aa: CASSQGASESYEQYF
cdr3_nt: TGCGCCAGCAGCCAAGGAGCTAGCGAGAGCTACGAGCAGTACTTC

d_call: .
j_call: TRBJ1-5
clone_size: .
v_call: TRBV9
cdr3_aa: CASTMVGGQPQHF
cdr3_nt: TGTGCCAGCACCATGGTGGGGGGTCAGCCCCAGCATTTT

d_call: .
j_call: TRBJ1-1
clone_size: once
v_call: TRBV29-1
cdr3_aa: CSVSGKVNTEAFF
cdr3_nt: TGCAGCGTTTCTGGCAAGGTGAATACTGAAGCTTTCTTT

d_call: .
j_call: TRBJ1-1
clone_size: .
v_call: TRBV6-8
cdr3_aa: CASSYSGGSTEAFF
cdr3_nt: TGTGCCAGCAGTTATAGTGGGGGCTCGACTGAAGCTTTCTTT

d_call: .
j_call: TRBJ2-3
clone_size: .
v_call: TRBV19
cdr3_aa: CASSRKGDTQYF
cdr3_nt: TGTGCCAGTTCCAGGAAAGGAGATACGCAGTATTTT

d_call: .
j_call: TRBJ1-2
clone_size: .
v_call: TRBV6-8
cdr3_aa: CASSEKQGGYGYTF
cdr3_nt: TGTGCCAGCAGTGAGAAACAGGGCGGCTATGGCTACACCTTC

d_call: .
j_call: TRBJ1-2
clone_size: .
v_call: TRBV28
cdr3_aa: CASSYQGVYGYTF
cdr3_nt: TGTGCCAGCAGTTATCAGGGAGTCTATGGCTACACCTTC

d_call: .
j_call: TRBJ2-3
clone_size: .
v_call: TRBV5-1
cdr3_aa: CASSSSVEPTDTQYF
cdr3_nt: TGCGCCAGCAGCTCCTCGGTCGAGCCTACAGATACGCAGTATTTT

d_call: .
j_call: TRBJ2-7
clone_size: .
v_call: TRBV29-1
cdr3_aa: CSVEWTDGTRGEQYF
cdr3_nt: TGCAGCGTTGAATGGACTGATGGGACCCGGGGCGAGCAGTACTTC

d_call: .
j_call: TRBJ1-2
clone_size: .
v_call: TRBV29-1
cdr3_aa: CSVLKTANYGYTF
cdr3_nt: TGCAGCGTTCTAAAGACAGCCAACTATGGCTACACCTTC

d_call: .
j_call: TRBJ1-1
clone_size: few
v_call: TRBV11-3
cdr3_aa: CASSVLGGQAEAFF
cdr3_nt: TGTGCCAGCAGCGTATTAGGGGGGCAGGCTGAAGCTTTCTTT

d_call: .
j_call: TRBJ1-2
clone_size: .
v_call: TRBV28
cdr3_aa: CASSGTGRTGYTF
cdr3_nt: TGTGCCAGCAGTGGAACCGGGCGGACGGGCTACACCTTC

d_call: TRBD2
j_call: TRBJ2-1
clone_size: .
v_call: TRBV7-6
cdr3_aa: CASRADGTSGAYNEQFF
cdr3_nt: TGTGCCAGCAGAGCAGACGGGACTAGCGGAGCCTACAATGAGCAGTTCTTC

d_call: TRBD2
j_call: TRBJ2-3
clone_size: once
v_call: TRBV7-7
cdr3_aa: CASSPHVRGSGSTDTQYF
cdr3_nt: TGTGCCAGCAGCCCCCATGTCCGGGGTAGCGGGAGTACAGATACGCAGTATTTT

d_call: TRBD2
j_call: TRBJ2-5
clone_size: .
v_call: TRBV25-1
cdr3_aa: CASSEWSSGKFEETQYF
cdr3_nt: TGTGCCAGCAGTGAATGGTCAAGCGGGAAATTTGAAGAGACCCAGTACTTC